A single T cell receptor (beta chain) is shown here with its context. Its antigen remains unidentified. Extraction and reverse transcription of RNA yielded cDNA as the sequencing template. TCRdb's copy holds only in-frame clones and misses some; the assay was immunoSEQ multiplex PCR. The sample includes approximately 150,000 clones, approximately 56% seen only once; the top ten take 30% to 45%. Sorting from PBMCs produced CD4+ and CD8+ T cells. This sample stems from a study of CD8+ T cells in alopecia areata. Study results and caveats: In scalp samples, resident alphabeta T cells of normal skin are also sequenced. Normal scalp showed lower clonality than lesional scalp, especially alopecia totalis/universalis.

Sequencing was done on a sample of CD8+ T cells sorted from blood. This receptor was identified in a human donor in good health.

CDR3 DNA: TGTGCCAGCAGCTTCTCGCGGGACAGACGCGAGCAGTACTTC. This gives the protein CASSFSRDRREQYF. This chain joins TRBV11-2 and TRBJ2-7; tentatively, D is TRBD1 (7 bases). Germline assignment: CDR1 SGHAT and CDR2 FQNNGV. V gave up 3 bases and J gave up 6 bases, with 15 bases separating them. The CDR3 covers 14 residues.